The clone carrying this T cell receptor (beta chain) has just a few counts. Antigen: not known. The data were obtained in a study of T cell responses to AZD1222 COVID-19 vaccine. The study's findings and limits: Recipients of AZD1222 seropositive at baseline numbered only six or seven. Clonal diversity may have been underestimated, and the donors were mostly white British, with more females than males.

Sequenced by immunoSEQ multiplex PCR; TCRdb stores in-frame clones only, minus some. The sample lists roughly 84,000 clones, nearly 90% occurring once. The receptor's source is an adult in good health. The sample was peripheral blood, taken on day 0 of AZD1222 vaccination.

For the CDR3, the DNA is TGTGCCAGCAAGCCTAGCGGGAGTTACAATGAGCAGTTCTTC. Translation gives CASKPSGSYNEQFF. The chain uses TRBV25-1 and TRBJ2-1; 10 nucleotides line up with TRBD2. Germline loops: CDR1 MGHDK, CDR2 SYGVNS. The V gene end was trimmed by 7 bases and the J gene end by 4 bases; junction bases not matched to a gene: 4. The CDR3 consists of 14 residues.